This T cell receptor beta chain stems from a study of blood T cell repertoires in COVID-19. This clone was seen many times. Data came from immunoSEQ multiplex PCR; TCRdb stores just in-frame clones and leaves some out. The sample lists around 180,000 clones, roughly 80% occurring once. Trimming removed 2 bases from V and 0 bases from J, with 8 bases in between. Germline V gives CDR1 KGHSH, CDR2 LQKENI. The CDR3 has 14 amino acids. The genes are TRBV18 and TRBJ2-7, with a possible D match to TRBD1 (5 bases). The sequence derives from a man aged 55 to 69 with active or convalescent COVID-19. Specimen: peripheral blood. The CDR3 here is CASSPAQASYEQYF. In DNA, the CDR3 is TGTGCCAGCTCACCAGCACAGGCCTCCTACGAGCAGTACTTC.